The clone carrying this T cell receptor beta chain has only a few counts. Antigen: not known. They built TCR cDNA with 5'RACE template switching, a step that put in a universal primer site and UMIs. From the 5' RACE reads, TCRdb called clonotypes with MiXCR, one entry per CDR3 protein. Found here are tens of thousands of distinct CDR3 sequences, roughly 7.4% of them singletons; the top ten hold 30% to 40%. These data originate in a study of T cells after yellow fever vaccination. Across the study: It was SMART-Seq v4 Ultra Low Input that prepared the fractions with low cell numbers. General study results and limits: Reappearing after the booster were most of the clones from primary vaccination (approximately 96% CD4, about 88% CD8).

Per the germline V gene, CDR1 is SEHNR and CDR2 is FQNEAQ (reference sequence). The CDR3 spans 16 residues. V was trimmed by 3 bases and J by 6 bases, leaving 20 bases between them. Source: CD8+ T cells sorted from PBMCs, taken 4 to 6 days after the first yellow fever vaccination. The gene calls are TRBV7-9 and TRBJ1-2; TRBD1 might be the D (6 bases). The source is a man aged 18 to 35 who received the YFV17D yellow fever vaccine. The CDR3 bases are TGTGCCAGCAGCTTCGTGGGGGTTAGACAGGCAGATGGCTACACCTTC. Encoded protein: CASSFVGVRQADGYTF.